These 31 T cell receptor beta chains were sequenced from one sample in a study of blood T cells in healthy people across ages. It was with a sample-barcoded 5' primer and a J-beta primer mix that a second PCR of about 7 to 12 cycles was run. TCRdb analysed the 5' RACE reads with MiXCR anew, one entry per CDR3 protein. This table holds under 1,100,000 distinct CDR3 sequences, about 23% found once. These data were likewise used in another study, on T cells of mothers and their children.

The sequenced material came from blood. All receptors come from a girl aged 2 to 10 in good health.

The rearrangement joins TRBV15 to TRBJ1-2; unclear D gene. CDR1 is LNHNV and CDR2 is YYDKDF in the germline V gene (reference sequence). Trimming pared 5 bases from V and 2 bases from J, leaving 9 bases between. The CDR3 has 13 residues. As DNA, the CDR3 is TGTGCCACCAGCTCCGACACAAACTATGGCTACACCTTC. Amino acid sequence: CATSSDTNYGYTF.

The rearrangement uses TRBV7-9 and TRBJ2-5; D gene ambiguous. The J call may be mistaken, given a closer DNA end match to TRBJ2-1. The CDR3 loop spans 13 amino acids. Germline-derived CDR1 and CDR2 are SEHNR and FQNEAQ (reference sequence). The CDR3 loop is CASSLVPLVEQFF. CDR3 DNA: TGTGCCAGCAGCTTAGTCCCACTTGTTGAGCAGTTCTTC.

This clonotype was detected only a few times. DNA of the CDR3: TGCGCCAGCAGAACCGAGTTAGGAGACTCCTACGAGCAGTACTTC. This encodes CASRTELGDSYEQYF. V usage is TRBV5-1 and J usage is TRBJ2-7; D gene ambiguous. Looked up from germline, CDR1 is SGHRS and CDR2 is YFSETQ. The CDR3 runs 15 residues. The germline V and J ends were trimmed by 5 bases and 0 bases, with 15 bases remaining between them.

This clonotype was counted many times. The gene calls are TRBV7-3 and TRBJ2-1, with a possible D match to TRBD2 (5 bases). In germline, CDR1 is SGHTA, CDR2 FQGTGA. V was cut by 3 bases and J by 3 bases, with 6 bases left in between. The CDR3 length is 13 residues. CDR3 in amino acids: CASSFGLYNEQFF. As DNA, the CDR3 is TGTGCCAGCAGCTTTGGACTCTACAATGAGCAGTTCTTC.

The chain carries TRBV11-2 and TRBJ2-2; no clear D. CDR1 is SGHAT and CDR2 is FQNNGV in the germline V gene. This CDR3 comprises 13 residues. V lost 6 bases to trimming and J lost 1 base, with 6 bases between them. CDR3 protein: CASRDRNTGELFF. CDR3 DNA sequence: TGTGCCAGCAGGGATAGGAACACCGGGGAGCTGTTTTTT.

This clonotype was counted only a few times. The gene calls are TRBV7-9 and TRBJ2-7; perhaps TRBD1 as D (6 bases). V gave up 6 bases and J gave up 4 bases, with 16 bases separating them. CDR1 is SEHNR, CDR2 FQNEAQ, per germline (reference sequence). CDR3 length: 14 amino acids. The CDR3 is CASRPQGPPYEQYF. The CDR3 DNA reads as TGTGCCAGCAGACCCCAGGGGCCCCCTTACGAGCAGTACTTC. The variable domain in full, with the rest retrieved from reference TRBV7-9 and TRBJ2-7, is DTGVSQNPRHKITKRGQNVTFRCDPISEHNRLYWYRQTLGQGPEFLTYFQNEAQLEKSRLLSDRFSAERPKGSFSTLEIQRTEQGDSAMYLCASRPQGPPYEQYFGPGTRLTVT.

This clonotype was counted only a few times. The chain links TRBV27 to TRBJ2-1; TRBD2 agrees at 8 bases. The germline CDR1 and CDR2 sequences are MNHEY and SMNVEV (reference sequence). The CDR3 length is 17 residues. V lost 4 bases and J lost 1; bases outside the gene matches: 9. CDR3 loop: CASSWDGRAVSYNEQFF. DNA for the CDR3: TGTGCCAGCAGTTGGGACGGGAGGGCCGTGTCCTACAATGAGCAGTTCTTC.

This clonotype was found a few times. Germline is not matched at one junction end, which may reflect a read error. The chain combines TRBV7-9 with TRBJ1-5, with D possibly matching TRBD1 (5 bases). CDR3 length: 13 amino acids. The germline V gene encodes CDR1 SEHNR and CDR2 FQNEAQ (reference sequence). DNA of the CDR3: TGTGCCAGCAGCTTCTCAGGGCCTCAGCCTCAGCATTTT. This translates into CASSFSGPQPQHF.

The gene calls are TRBV13 and TRBJ2-1, with D perhaps TRBD2 (5 bases). This CDR3 region has 16 residues. Germline assignment: CDR1 PRHDT and CDR2 FYEKMQ (reference sequence). Trimming took 2 bases from V and 0 from J, leaving 11 bases between them. CDR3 loop: CASSLRVANSYNEQFF. In nucleotides, the CDR3 is TGTGCCAGCAGCTTACGAGTAGCGAACTCCTACAATGAGCAGTTCTTC.

The chain carries TRBV2 and TRBJ2-5; D perhaps matches TRBD2 (6 bases). The CDR3 consists of 15 residues. Per germline, CDR1 SNHLY and CDR2 FYNNEI. Trimming stripped 7 bases from V and 4 bases from J, with 19 bases between. This chain's CDR3 is CASNSGVAVRETQYF. CDR3 coding DNA: TGTGCCAGCAATTCGGGGGTAGCGGTTCGAGAGACCCAGTACTTC.

In this sample, this clonotype turned up a few times. The V call is TRBV20-1, the J call TRBJ1-2; D might be TRBD1 (5 bases). Trimming removed 3 bases at V and 5 bases at J, with 13 bases between. The CDR3 totals 13 residues. Per germline, CDR1 DFQATT and CDR2 SNEGSKA (reference sequence). CDR3 sequence reads: CSASSGPSYGYTF. DNA for the CDR3: TGCAGTGCTAGTTCGGGGCCCTCATATGGCTACACCTTC.

This clonotype was counted between two and nine times. V is TRBV7-9 and J is TRBJ2-5; the D gene is possibly TRBD2 (6 bases). The closer fit of TRBJ2-7 to the DNA end suggests the J call may be wrong. This CDR3 has 15 residues. Germline loops: CDR1 SEHNR, CDR2 FQNEAQ (reference sequence). The CDR3 reads CASSSERAIAHEQYF. In nucleotides, the CDR3 is TGTGCCAGCAGCTCTGAGCGGGCCATAGCCCACGAGCAGTACTTC.

V is TRBV4-2 and J is TRBJ2-7; D not certain. The V gene lost 0 bases and the J gene lost 5 bases, with 11 bases spanning the gap. Germline V gene lookup returns CDR1 LGHNA and CDR2 YNFKEQ. The CDR3 is 14 amino acids. The CDR3 DNA reads as TGTGCCAGCAGCCAAGAAGTCTATCACAACGAGCAGTACTTC. It translates to CASSQEVYHNEQYF.

In this sample, this clonotype turned up a few times. The gene calls are TRBV21-1 and TRBJ1-2; the listed D gene, TRBD1, was not tested against the DNA. TRBV21-1 is marked as a pseudogene. The CDR3 runs 14 residues. In DNA, the CDR3 is TGTGCCAGCAGCAAAGGCCAGGGGGACTATGGCTACACCTTC. Its protein product is CASSKGQGDYGYTF.

J is TRBJ2-3 and V is TRBV20-1, with a weak D call TRBD1 (5 bases). V was trimmed by 2 bases and J by 2 bases, leaving 14 bases between them. In germline, CDR1 is DFQATT, CDR2 SNEGSKA (reference sequence). The CDR3 runs 15 residues. The CDR3 sequence: CSARIVGHSTDTQYF. CDR3 nucleotides: TGCAGTGCTAGAATAGTAGGACACTCCACAGATACGCAGTATTTT.

A remark on this clonotype: At one boundary the junction diverges from the germline segment, which might be a read error. The chain couples TRBV7-9 to TRBJ2-1; TRBD1 might be the D (6 bases). This CDR3 contains 12 residues. Germline CDR1 reads SEHNR; CDR2 reads FQNEAQ (reference sequence). For the CDR3, the DNA is TGTGCCAGCACCTTAGAAACAGGGGAGCAGTTCTTC. This translates into CASTLETGEQFF.

This chain links TRBV27 with TRBJ2-7; TRBD2 might be the D (5 bases). Germline V CDR1 and CDR2: MNHEY, SMNVEV (reference sequence). Trimming pared 7 bases from V and 2 bases from J, leaving 12 bases between. The CDR3 is 13 amino acids. CDR3 sequence: CASTRPGAYEQYF. The CDR3 DNA is TGTGCCAGCACTCGCCCCGGGGCCTACGAGCAGTACTTC.

The chain couples TRBV10-3 to TRBJ2-1; TRBD1 agrees at 7 bases. Germline lookup yields CDR1 ENHRY and CDR2 SYGVKD. The CDR3 consists of 14 residues. V trimming: 11 bases; J trimming: 2 bases; junction bases outside the gene matches: 9. The CDR3 protein is CAVQGDRTYNEQFF. CDR3 nucleotides: TGTGCCGTACAAGGGGACAGAACCTACAATGAGCAGTTCTTC.

The chain carries TRBV6-1 and TRBJ2-5; 10 bases agree with TRBD2. The last part of the DNA fits TRBJ2-1 better; the J call may be wrong. This CDR3 spans 14 amino acids. The germline gives CDR1 MNHNS, CDR2 SASEGT. CDR3 coding DNA: TGTGCCAGCATTGGGACTAGCGTCTACAATGAGCAGTTCTTC. Its translation: CASIGTSVYNEQFF.

The rearrangement joins TRBV3-1 to TRBJ2-5; possible D gene TRBD2, 5 bases. V was shortened by 6 bases and J by 2 bases, with 22 bases between the two germline ends. Looked up from germline, CDR1 is LGHDT and CDR2 is YNNKEL (reference sequence). This CDR3 contains 17 residues. CDR3 loop: CASSTLLARTYQETQYF. CDR3 in DNA: TGTGCCAGCAGTACCCTTCTGGCTCGGACTTATCAAGAGACCCAGTACTTC.

DNA of the CDR3: TGTGCCAGCAGCAACTACTTATCCCCGGGACAGGGGGGTTATACAACGTACACCTTC. Its translation: CASSNYLSPGQGGYTTYTF. V is TRBV21-1 and J is TRBJ1-2; the D call of TRBD1 is as the table states it, not checked on the DNA. TRBV21-1 is tagged as a pseudogene. The CDR3 totals 19 residues.

This clonotype was detected only a few times. The chain recombines TRBV7-2 with TRBJ2-3; 11 bases line up with TRBD2. This CDR3 is 16 amino acids long. J gave up 3 bases and V 5 bases, and 7 bases lay outside the gene matches. Germline V gives CDR1 SGHTA, CDR2 FQGNSA. CDR3 DNA sequence: TGTGCCAGCAGCCTAACTAGCGGGGGAGAAACAGATACGCAGTATTTT. This sequence encodes CASSLTSGGETDTQYF.

This clonotype turned up a few times. The J gene is TRBJ1-6, the V gene TRBV7-9; no clear D. With 1 base removed from V and 13 bases from J, the gap between germline ends came to 17 bases. This CDR3 has 15 amino acids. Germline CDR1 and CDR2: SEHNR and FQNEAQ (reference sequence). The CDR3 DNA follows: TGTGCCAGCAGCTTAGGTGGTGCGGCCCTTTGGCCCCTCCACTTT. It yields the protein CASSLGGAALWPLHF.

The table lists this clonotype with a few counts. The rearrangement links TRBV29-1 to TRBJ2-7; D is uncertain. Germline-derived CDR1 and CDR2 are SQVTM and ANQGSEA. V shed 6 bases and J shed 1 base, with 7 bases lying between them. This CDR3 has 11 amino acids. The CDR3 DNA is TGCAGCGTCTTAGGTTCCTACGAGCAGTACTTC. Its protein is CSVLGSYEQYF.

This chain uses TRBV12-3 or TRBV12-4 with TRBJ2-5; D unclear. This CDR3 has 15 residues. The V end was cut by 5 bases, the J end by 0 bases, with 13 bases between. CDR3 DNA sequence: TGTGCCAGCAGTCCAAAGGGTTGGTACCAAGAGACCCAGTACTTC. Protein product: CASSPKGWYQETQYF.

The chain recombines TRBV28 with TRBJ1-2, with no clear D. V was shortened by 3 bases and J by 9 bases, with 11 bases between the two germline ends. The CDR3 is made up of 12 amino acids. CDR1 and CDR2 from the germline V gene are MDHEN and SYDVKM. The CDR3 DNA is TGTGCCAGCAGTTTGCAAGGGAGCAGCTACACCTTC. Amino acids: CASSLQGSSYTF.

The chain recombines TRBV7-2 with TRBJ2-3; 8 bases fit TRBD2. Germline V gene data show CDR1 as SGHTA and CDR2 as FQGNSA. There are 14 residues in the CDR3. The trim removed 6 bases at V and 4 bases at J, leaving 6 bases unmatched. DNA of the CDR3: TGTGCCAGCAGGATTCAGCGGGAGTCAGATACGCAGTATTTT. Translated: CASRIQRESDTQYF. The full variable domain, with the rest looked up from reference TRBV7-2 and TRBJ2-3, is GAGVSQSPSNKVTEKGKDVELRCDPISGHTALYWYRQSLGQGLEFLIYFQGNSAPDKSGLPSDRFSAERTGGSVSTLTIQRTQQEDSAVYLCASRIQRESDTQYFGPGTRLTVL.

The rearrangement links TRBV7-3 to TRBJ2-6; no reliable D call. Trimming took 5 bases from V and 4 from J, leaving 12 bases between them. This CDR3 has 15 amino acids. Germline CDR1 is SGHTA and CDR2 is FQGTGA. In DNA form, the CDR3 reads TGTGCCAGCAGCCCCCAAGCTTTCGGGGCCAACGTCCTGACTTTC. This encodes CASSPQAFGANVLTF.

The chain joins TRBV6-5 to TRBJ2-1; D ambiguous. The V gene lost 2 bases and the J gene lost 0 bases, with 17 bases spanning the gap. Germline CDR1 reads MNHEY; CDR2 reads SVGAGI. The CDR3 contains 18 residues. Here the CDR3 reads CASSYPPEAPSSYNEQFF. As DNA, the CDR3 is TGTGCCAGCAGTTACCCCCCAGAAGCGCCTAGCTCCTACAATGAGCAGTTCTTC.

As for this clonotype: Sequence at one end of the junction differs from germline and may be a read error. V gene TRBV13 combines with J gene TRBJ2-3; D possibly corresponds to TRBD1 (5 bases). Germline V gene sequence: CDR1 PRHDT, CDR2 FYEKMQ (reference sequence). The CDR3 is 10 amino acids. CDR3 nucleotides: TGTGCCAGCAGCCTAGGGGCGCAGTATTTT. Residues: CASSLGAQYF.

A few counts support this clonotype. This rearrangement joins TRBV29-1 to TRBJ2-7, with 10 bases lining up with TRBD1. Germline CDR1 and CDR2: SQVTM and ANQGSEA. With 1 base clipped from V and 6 bases from J, the junction kept 0 bases outside the gene matches. The CDR3 is 12 amino acids. CDR3 region: CSVEGDRGEQYF. In nucleotides, the CDR3 is TGCAGCGTTGAAGGGGACAGGGGCGAGCAGTACTTC.